These 19 T cell receptor beta chains share one sample of origin, sequenced in a study of human T cells and chemical hapten exposure. TCRdb analysed the 5' RACE reads with MiXCR anew, one entry per CDR3 protein. This table has some 150,000 distinct CDR3 sequences, 4.1% appearing once. Total RNA was isolated from whole blood that had not been fractionated. Receptor source: a female donor in good health.

The sample holds many counts of this clonotype. The chain recombines TRBV6-2 or TRBV6-3 with TRBJ1-1; no reliable D call. This CDR3 is 13 amino acids long. Germline V CDR1 and CDR2: MNHEY, SVGEGT. V was cut by 0 bases and J by 10 bases, with 12 bases left in between. The CDR3 is CASSYSAPLGAFF. For the CDR3, the DNA is TGTGCCAGCAGTTACTCGGCCCCTCTTGGAGCTTTCTTT.

At least ten counts were recorded for this clonotype. The chain recombines TRBV29-1 with TRBJ2-5; a possible D gene is TRBD1 (6 bases). This CDR3 region has 13 residues. Germline V gene sequence: CDR1 SQVTM, CDR2 ANQGSEA. Trimming shortened V by 4 bases and J by 2 bases, and 11 bases separated the two germline ends. Here the CDR3 DNA reads TGCAGCGTTGTAAGGACAGATCAAGAGACCCAGTACTTC. Translation gives CSVVRTDQETQYF.

This clonotype was observed at least ten times. This chain links TRBV5-1 with TRBJ2-7, with TRBD1 matching over 9 bases. CDR1 and CDR2 (germline): SGHRS, YFSETQ. V shed 4 bases and J 5 bases; nucleotides not matched to a gene: 7. The CDR3 runs 14 residues. CDR3 loop: CASSKGQGGDEQYF. Written as DNA, the CDR3 is TGCGCCAGCAGCAAGGGACAGGGAGGTGACGAGCAGTACTTC.

This clonotype was picked up many times. The chain joins TRBV20-1 to TRBJ1-2; D is ambiguous. The CDR3 is 14 residues long. In germline, CDR1 is DFQATT, CDR2 SNEGSKA (reference sequence). V was cut by 3 bases and J by 4 bases, with 15 bases left in between. CDR3 nucleotides: TGCAGTGCTAGGACTAGGACCCCTAGCTATGGCTACACCTTC. Translated: CSARTRTPSYGYTF.

The CDR3 loop reads CASSESSGSSSYNEQFF. The CDR3 region has the DNA TGCGCCAGCAGTGAGTCCTCGGGCAGTAGCTCCTACAATGAGCAGTTCTTC. The chain combines TRBV10-2 with TRBJ2-1; D not resolved. Germline-derived CDR1 and CDR2 are WSHSY and SAAADI. V lost 0 bases and J lost 0, with 12 bases in between. This CDR3 is 17 amino acids long.

In its sample, this clonotype was seen many times. V usage is TRBV20-1 and J usage is TRBJ2-1; D unclear. The V and J ends lost 1 base and 0 bases respectively, with 7 bases between them. The CDR3 covers 14 residues. Germline CDR1 and CDR2: DFQATT and SNEGSKA (reference sequence). CDR3 sequence reads: CSARGSSSYNEQFF. CDR3 in DNA: TGCAGTGCTAGAGGGTCAAGCTCCTACAATGAGCAGTTCTTC.

This rearrangement joins TRBV29-1 to TRBJ2-3, with 7 bases fitting TRBD1. This CDR3 spans 13 amino acids. Per the germline V gene, CDR1 is SQVTM and CDR2 is ANQGSEA. Trimming at V came to 6 bases and at J to 4 bases, leaving 7 bases not matched to a gene. The CDR3 nucleotides are TGCAGCGTCGCGAGCGACAGGGCAGATACGCAGTATTTT. Its protein product is CSVASDRADTQYF.

This clonotype was seen many times. The chain carries TRBV7-2 and TRBJ1-3, with D uncertain. V was pared by 6 bases and J by 4 bases, with 10 bases between. In germline, CDR1 is SGHTA, CDR2 FQGNSA. This CDR3 has 13 amino acids. The CDR3 bases are TGTGCCAGCAGGGGTTCGAGCGGAAACACCATATATTTT. It yields the protein CASRGSSGNTIYF.

Points on this clonotype: A much larger clone is a single base away; this may be a read error. This chain connects TRBV29-1 to TRBJ1-1; 7 nucleotides align to TRBD1. After removal of 7 bases from V and 6 bases from J, the junction contained 14 bases not matched to a gene. The CDR3 runs 14 residues. Germline V gives CDR1 SQVTM, CDR2 ANQGSEA. The CDR3 protein is CSARPGQRFAEAFF. CDR3 bases: TGCAGCGCGAGGCCGGGACAGCGTTTCGCTGAAGCTTTCTTT.

The CDR3 spells CASSPVDPRGGYTF. Written as DNA, the CDR3 is TGTGCCAGTAGTCCCGTTGACCCCCGGGGTGGCTACACCTTC. The chain employs TRBV19 and TRBJ1-2; D is uncertain. The CDR3 runs to 14 residues. From germline, CDR1 is LNHDA and CDR2 SQIVND (reference sequence). Between the trimmed V and J ends, which lost 5 bases and 7 bases, there was a span of 17 bases.

This clonotype has ten or more counts. The chain uses TRBV15 and TRBJ2-3; TRBD2 matches 8 bases. The CDR3 totals 16 residues. V gave up 3 bases and J gave up 3 bases; unmatched junction bases: 8. From germline, CDR1 is LNHNV and CDR2 YYDKDF (reference sequence). The CDR3 sequence is CATSSGTRGDTDTQYF. In DNA form, the CDR3 reads TGTGCCACCAGCAGTGGGACTAGGGGTGATACAGATACGCAGTATTTT.

This clonotype was counted many times. This sequence joins TRBV27 and TRBJ2-7; D may be TRBD1 (5 bases). Trimming shortened V by 4 bases and J by 5 bases, and 15 bases separated the two germline ends. The CDR3 is made up of 14 amino acids. Germline CDR1 is MNHEY and CDR2 is SMNVEV (reference sequence). CDR3 amino acids: CASSSSGLWHEQYF. The CDR3 bases are TGTGCCAGCAGTTCCTCAGGGCTTTGGCACGAGCAGTACTTC.

This clonotype was seen many times. The rearrangement joins TRBV12-3 or TRBV12-4 to TRBJ1-6, with D maybe TRBD1 (5 bases). V was cut by 3 bases and J by 9 bases, with 24 bases left in between. The CDR3 runs 18 residues. The DNA for the CDR3 is TGTGCCAGCAGTTTGACCCCGGGACTCTTCTCTGTGGGTTCACCCCTCCACTTT. Its protein is CASSLTPGLFSVGSPLHF.

J is TRBJ2-5 and V is TRBV12-3 or TRBV12-4; D is ambiguous. CDR3 length: 14 amino acids. V lost 3 bases and J 0 bases, leaving 8 bases between the germline ends. CDR3 nucleotide sequence: TGTGCCAGCAGTTTCGGACCAAACCAAGAGACCCAGTACTTC. Translated: CASSFGPNQETQYF.

This clonotype was found many times. The J gene is TRBJ2-5, the V gene TRBV20-1; D is unclear. Germline V CDR1 and CDR2: DFQATT, SNEGSKA (reference sequence). The V and J ends lost 3 bases and 4 bases respectively, with 6 bases between them. The CDR3 contains 11 residues. The CDR3 sequence is CSARPLETQYF. The CDR3 DNA follows: TGCAGTGCTAGGCCATTAGAGACCCAGTACTTC.

The V and J genes are TRBV5-8 and TRBJ2-2; maybe TRBD1 (6 bases). The CDR3 contains 15 residues. V shed 2 bases and J shed 5 bases, with 13 bases lying between them. The germline V gene encodes CDR1 SGHTS and CDR2 YDEGEE. The CDR3 DNA reads TGTGCCAGCAGCTTCGTGCAGGGGATGACCGGGGAGCTGTTTTTT. Protein: CASSFVQGMTGELFF.

This clonotype was seen at least ten times. The chain couples TRBV25-1 to TRBJ2-5, with 8 bases lining up with TRBD1. The ends lost 6 bases at V and 4 bases at J; junction bases unmatched: 10. The germline V gene encodes CDR1 MGHDK and CDR2 SYGVNS. CDR3 length: 15 amino acids. The CDR3 loop reads CASRGDRRFGETQYF. The CDR3 DNA follows: TGTGCCAGCAGAGGGGACAGGAGGTTCGGAGAGACCCAGTACTTC.

This clonotype has at least ten counts. The chain employs TRBV12-3 or TRBV12-4 and TRBJ1-6; no definite D call. Trimming pared 7 bases from V and 6 bases from J, leaving 13 bases between. CDR3 size: 14 residues. The CDR3 region is CASTLRHLNSPLHF. In nucleotides, the CDR3 is TGTGCCAGCACTCTCAGGCACCTTAATTCACCCCTCCACTTT.

The V and J genes are TRBV3-1 and TRBJ2-5; possible D gene TRBD1, 6 bases. The CDR3 contains 15 residues. The V end was cut by 4 bases, the J end by 6 bases, with 18 bases between. The germline CDR1 and CDR2 sequences are LGHDT and YNNKEL (reference sequence). The CDR3 spells CASSLTTGCAKTQYF. CDR3 in DNA: TGTGCCAGCAGCCTCACTACAGGGTGTGCGAAGACCCAGTACTTC.